The 26 T cell receptor beta chains given below trace back to one sample, sequenced in a study of T cells after yellow fever vaccination. TCRdb re-called the 5' RACE reads with MiXCR, one entry per CDR3 protein. Altogether hundreds of thousands of distinct CDR3 sequences are present, 6.2% being singletons, with the ten largest covering over 12%. Sequencing was performed on PBMCs, taken 5 days after the yellow fever booster vaccination. The receptors here all came from a man under 40 who received the YFV17D yellow fever vaccine.

This clonotype occurred many times. The rearrangement uses TRBV4-2 and TRBJ2-1, with 7 bases aligning to TRBD2. V lost 4 bases, J lost 2 bases, and 8 bases stayed unmatched. Germline loops: CDR1 LGHNA, CDR2 YNFKEQ. This CDR3 has 16 amino acids. CDR3 nucleotide sequence: TGTGCCAGCAGCCGGGAGACTAGCTCTACCTACAATGAGCAGTTCTTC. It encodes CASSRETSSTYNEQFF.

A few counts support this clonotype. The gene calls are TRBV6-2 or TRBV6-3 and TRBJ2-1; TRBD2 matches 10 bases. The CDR3 loop spans 16 amino acids. Germline CDR1 and CDR2: MNHEY and SVGEGT. V lost 2 bases and J lost 10; bases outside the gene matches: 11. CDR3: CASSYGPASGSEEQFF. CDR3 nucleotides: TGTGCCAGCAGTTACGGGCCGGCTAGCGGGAGTGAAGAGCAGTTCTTC.

This clonotype was observed a few times. The V and J genes are TRBV12-3 or TRBV12-4 and TRBJ2-4; 8 nucleotides agree with TRBD2. The V segment lost 2 bases and the J segment 1 base; nucleotides outside the gene matches: 13. The CDR3 contains 19 residues. DNA for the CDR3: TGTGCCAGCAGTTTACGCGCTCGCGGACTAGCTTTTGCCAAAAACATTCAGTACTTC. Translation gives CASSLRARGLAFAKNIQYF.

The chain carries TRBV20-1 and TRBJ1-6; D gene unclear. V gave up 5 bases and J gave up 10 bases, with 15 bases separating them. This CDR3 region has 13 residues. Germline-derived CDR1 and CDR2 are DFQATT and SNEGSKA (reference sequence). CDR3 nucleotides: TGCAGTGCTGGCTCGGCGGTGGGGTCACCCCTCCACTTT. Encoded protein: CSAGSAVGSPLHF.

This clonotype was detected many times. This chain uses TRBV20-1 with TRBJ2-3, with D unclear. V shed 0 bases and J shed 2 bases, with 3 bases lying between them. Per the germline V gene, CDR1 is DFQATT and CDR2 is SNEGSKA (reference sequence). This CDR3 has 12 residues. The chain's CDR3 is CSARESTDTQYF. The CDR3 bases are TGCAGTGCTAGAGAGTCCACAGATACGCAGTATTTT.

This clonotype was seen at least ten times. An end of the junction differs from the germline gene, which may be a read error. The V gene is TRBV7-7, the J gene TRBJ2-1; D unclear. The germline CDR1 and CDR2 sequences are SSHAT and FNYEAQ (reference sequence). This CDR3 has 13 amino acids. CDR3: CASSLTEYNEQFF. As DNA, the CDR3 is TGTGCTAGCAGCTTAACGGAGTACAATGAGCAGTTCTTC.

The chain joins TRBV7-2 to TRBJ2-1, with D maybe TRBD2 (5 bases). Germline V CDR1 and CDR2: SGHTA, FQGNSA. The CDR3 contains 15 residues. Trimming left V 0 bases short and J 7 bases short, with 13 bases between. CDR3 in DNA: TGTGCCAGCAGCTTAGCAATAGCGTTCCCTAATGAGCAGTTCTTC. Residues: CASSLAIAFPNEQFF.

This clonotype occurred many times. The chain recombines TRBV6-1 with TRBJ2-7; a weak D match, TRBD1 (6 bases). Germline loops: CDR1 MNHNS, CDR2 SASEGT. V was clipped by 4 bases and J by 1 base, with 8 bases between them. The CDR3 runs to 13 residues. The CDR3 nucleotides are TGTGCCAGCAGTGGGACAGAGTCCTACGAGCAGTACTTC. It encodes CASSGTESYEQYF.

This clonotype was seen only a few times. The chain recombines TRBV20-1 with TRBJ2-3, with 13 bases fitting TRBD2. With 1 base clipped from V and 4 bases from J, the junction kept 2 bases outside the gene matches. The CDR3 runs to 15 residues. CDR1 is DFQATT and CDR2 is SNEGSKA in the germline V gene (reference sequence). CDR3 coding DNA: TGCAGTGCTAGAGGGACTAGCGGGAGATCAGATACGCAGTATTTT. Amino acids: CSARGTSGRSDTQYF.

In its sample, this clonotype was seen many times. The chain has TRBV7-2 and TRBJ2-6; D is unresolved. This CDR3 is built from 17 residues. Germline values: CDR1 SGHTA, CDR2 FQGNSA. Trimming left V 4 bases short and J 0 bases short, with 13 bases between. CDR3 region: CASSSSWWGSGANVLTF. DNA of the CDR3: TGTGCCAGCAGCTCCAGTTGGTGGGGCTCTGGGGCCAACGTCCTGACTTTC.

This clonotype was seen a few times. J is TRBJ2-3 and V is TRBV20-1, with 10 bases aligning to TRBD2. CDR1 is DFQATT and CDR2 is SNEGSKA in the germline V gene (reference sequence). V gave up 5 bases and J gave up 3 bases; unmatched junction bases: 17. The CDR3 sequence is 18 residues long. CDR3 coding DNA: TGCAGTGCTTCTGGGAGGCTAGCGGGAGTTCTCGCAACAGATACGCAGTATTTT. It specifies CSASGRLAGVLATDTQYF.

There are many counts of this clonotype. Written as DNA, the CDR3 is TGTGCCAGCAGCTTACCCAAAGGTGAGCAGTTCTTC. Protein: CASSLPKGEQFF. The V call is TRBV28, the J call TRBJ2-1; no clear D gene. V gave up 6 bases and J gave up 9 bases, with 12 bases separating them. This CDR3 contains 12 residues. Germline V gives CDR1 MDHEN, CDR2 SYDVKM.

The V gene is TRBV18, the J gene TRBJ2-2, with a weak D call TRBD1 (5 bases). CDR1 is KGHSH, CDR2 LQKENI, per germline. The ends were cut back, 0 bases at V and 1 base at J, with 6 bases in the middle. This CDR3 comprises 15 residues. Here the CDR3 reads CASSPPDRNTGELFF. The DNA of the CDR3 is TGTGCCAGCTCACCACCAGACAGGAACACCGGGGAGCTGTTTTTT.

The table lists this clonotype with a few counts. This chain joins TRBV20-1 and TRBJ2-1; 10 bases align to TRBD2. The V gene end was trimmed by 6 bases and the J gene end by 6 bases; junction bases not matched to a gene: 8. CDR1 is DFQATT and CDR2 is SNEGSKA in the germline V gene (reference sequence). The CDR3 has 14 amino acids. The CDR3 here is CSANGLAAGNEQFF. CDR3 nucleotides: TGCAGTGCGAACGGACTAGCGGCAGGCAATGAGCAGTTCTTC.

In its sample, this clonotype was seen a few times. The rearrangement joins TRBV6-1 to TRBJ1-6; 7 nucleotides match TRBD1. Per germline, CDR1 MNHNS and CDR2 SASEGT. J lost 6 bases, V lost 6 bases, and 5 bases had no gene match. CDR3 length: 14 amino acids. The CDR3 reads CASSPRGANSPLHF. DNA for the CDR3: TGTGCCAGCAGCCCCAGGGGGGCTAATTCACCCCTCCACTTT.

This clonotype showed up many times. The chain links TRBV20-1 to TRBJ2-3; D gene ambiguous. This CDR3 contains 13 residues. The germline CDR1 and CDR2 sequences are DFQATT and SNEGSKA (reference sequence). V gave up 7 bases and J gave up 3 bases, with 14 bases separating them. The CDR3 loop reads CSDDPTGTDTQYF. CDR3 in DNA: TGCAGTGACGACCCTACTGGGACAGATACGCAGTATTTT.

This clonotype was observed many times. This rearrangement joins TRBV10-3 to TRBJ2-1; 7 bases match TRBD1. V lost 5 bases to trimming and J lost 8 bases; unmatched junction nucleotides: 12. Germline V gene lookup returns CDR1 ENHRY and CDR2 SYGVKD. CDR3 length equals 15 residues. Here the CDR3 DNA reads TGTGCCATCAGTCCCAGCAAGGACAGGACGTATGAGCAGTTCTTC. It encodes CAISPSKDRTYEQFF.

This chain joins TRBV5-1 and TRBJ2-7, with a tentative D call TRBD2 (7 bases). This CDR3 contains 15 residues. V was clipped by 5 bases and J by 3 bases, with 18 bases between them. CDR1 and CDR2 from the germline V gene are SGHRS and YFSETQ. The CDR3, as DNA: TGCGCCAGCAGGCATAGCGGAGGGGGGGACTACGAGCAGTACTTC. Its protein product is CASRHSGGGDYEQYF.

This clonotype came up many times. The rearrangement uses TRBV20-1 and TRBJ2-3; 8 bases align to TRBD2. Per germline, CDR1 DFQATT and CDR2 SNEGSKA (reference sequence). V trimming: 3 bases; J trimming: 4 bases; junction bases outside the gene matches: 6. This CDR3 contains 14 residues. The CDR3 loop reads CSASGAGGADTQYF. The CDR3 region has the DNA TGCAGTGCTAGTGGCGCGGGAGGAGCAGATACGCAGTATTTT.

The CDR3: CASSLLEIPYEQYF. The DNA of the CDR3 is TGTGCCAGCAGCTTATTGGAGATCCCCTACGAGCAGTACTTC. V is TRBV7-2 and J is TRBJ2-7; no firm D call. The CDR3 sequence is 14 residues long. The V and J ends lost 2 bases and 2 bases respectively, with 10 bases between them. The germline gives CDR1 SGHTA, CDR2 FQGNSA.

This clonotype was counted at least ten times. The genes are TRBV7-2 and TRBJ2-3; 11 nucleotides match TRBD2. Per germline, CDR1 SGHTA and CDR2 FQGNSA. The CDR3 length is 15 residues. With V trimmed by 6 bases and J by 3 bases, 5 bases remained unmatched. The DNA for the CDR3 is TGTGCCAGCAGTCAACTAGCGGGAGTTACAGATACGCAGTATTTT. Translated: CASSQLAGVTDTQYF.

J is TRBJ2-7 and V is TRBV5-5; D is ambiguous. Trimming stripped 0 bases from V and 9 bases from J, with 22 bases between. Germline CDR1 and CDR2: SGHKS and YYEKEE (reference sequence). CDR3 size: 16 residues. In DNA, the CDR3 is TGTGCCAGCAGCTTGGAGCCGGCCGTCCTCACGCCGTGGCAGTACTTC. Amino acid sequence: CASSLEPAVLTPWQYF.

This clonotype was found many times. V is TRBV10-3 and J is TRBJ2-5; D may be TRBD1 (6 bases). Trimming removed 3 bases at V and 4 bases at J, with 9 bases between. This CDR3 comprises 13 residues. Germline V gene data show CDR1 as ENHRY and CDR2 as SYGVKD. CDR3 amino acids: CAISEGGRETQYF. Written as DNA, the CDR3 is TGTGCCATCAGTGAAGGGGGAAGAGAGACCCAGTACTTC.

This clonotype was seen at least ten times. This chain uses TRBV29-1 with TRBJ2-1; D could derive from TRBD1 or TRBD2 (5 bases each). The V end lost 6 bases, the J end lost 0 bases, and 15 bases lay between the germline ends. Germline V gene data show CDR1 as SQVTM and CDR2 as ANQGSEA. The length of the CDR3 is 15 residues. The CDR3: CSVREGGRSYNEQFF. The CDR3 DNA sequence: TGCAGCGTCAGGGAAGGAGGCCGCTCCTACAATGAGCAGTTCTTC.

This clonotype was counted only a few times. The rearrangement uses TRBV6-5 and TRBJ2-2, with 9 bases that match TRBD2. Germline assignment: CDR1 MNHEY and CDR2 SVGAGI. The CDR3 is 15 residues long. V lost 6 bases and J lost 2; bases outside the gene matches: 4. The CDR3 reads CASRISGSNTGELFF. The CDR3 DNA reads TGTGCCAGCAGAATTAGCGGGAGTAACACCGGGGAGCTGTTTTTT.

This clonotype was seen ten or more times. CDR3 region: CASSFWQSPTDTQYF. The CDR3 nucleotides read TGTGCCAGCAGCTTTTGGCAGTCACCCACAGATACGCAGTATTTT. The chain is built from TRBV5-5 and TRBJ2-3; no firm D call. The CDR3 has 15 residues. Germline V gene data show CDR1 as SGHKS and CDR2 as YYEKEE (reference sequence). V dropped 2 bases and J dropped 2 bases, with 12 bases sitting between them.